The 9 T cell receptor beta chains presented below share a single source sample, sequenced in a study of blood T cells in healthy people across ages. The use of a sample-barcoded 5' primer and a J-beta primer mix characterized a second PCR of roughly 7 to 11 cycles. TCRdb processed the 5' RACE reads anew with MiXCR; each CDR3 protein has one entry. This sample has 730,000 or so distinct CDR3 sequences, with roughly 41% found just once. The specimen sequenced was blood. The receptor source for this set is a man older than 75 in good health.

The V gene is TRBV10-2, the J gene TRBJ2-5; perhaps TRBD1 as D (5 bases). V lost 3 bases and J 11 bases, leaving 22 bases between the germline ends. The CDR3 covers 15 residues. Germline lookup yields CDR1 WSHSY and CDR2 SAAADI. The chain's CDR3 is CASSEPRRGYNEQYF. CDR3 DNA sequence: TGCGCCAGCAGTGAACCGAGAAGGGGATACAATGAGCAGTACTTC.

A few counts support this clonotype. V is TRBV7-8 and J is TRBJ1-6; D unresolved. Germline V gene lookup returns CDR1 SGHVS and CDR2 FQNEAQ. Trimming took off 2 bases at V and 7 bases at J, with 15 bases between the two ends. This CDR3 is 16 amino acids long. Here the CDR3 reads CASSLTPATTNSPLHF. The CDR3 DNA is TGTGCCAGCAGCTTAACTCCGGCCACGACGAATTCACCCCTCCACTTT.

J is TRBJ2-1 and V is TRBV20-1; either TRBD1 or TRBD2 may supply D (5 bases each). Germline loops: CDR1 DFQATT, CDR2 SNEGSKA (reference sequence). The CDR3 has 15 residues. V shed 0 bases and J shed 3 bases, with 12 bases lying between them. DNA for the CDR3: TGCAGTGCTAGAGATGTGGGGGTAGTCTACAATGAGCAGTTCTTC. This encodes CSARDVGVVYNEQFF.

With respect to this clonotype: At one end the junction does not follow the germline gene, possibly because of a read error. The rearrangement joins TRBV11-2 to TRBJ2-5; D possibly matches TRBD1 or TRBD2 (5 bases each). The germline V gene has CDR1 SGHAT and CDR2 FQNNGV. The length of the CDR3 is 11 residues. The CDR3 DNA reads TGTACCAGCCGAGGGGCGGAGACCCAGTACTTC. It yields the protein CTSRGAETQYF.

In nucleotides, the CDR3 is TGCAGCGTTGCTTTTAACTATGGCTACACCTTC. Protein product: CSVAFNYGYTF. The chain has TRBV29-1 and TRBJ1-2; no firm D call. The V end lost 4 bases, the J end lost 1 base, and 4 bases lay between the germline ends. Germline values: CDR1 SQVTM, CDR2 ANQGSEA. The CDR3 totals 11 residues.

The chain combines TRBV28 with TRBJ1-2; D gene ambiguous. Germline V gives CDR1 MDHEN, CDR2 SYDVKM. V was trimmed by 10 bases and J by 8 bases, leaving 17 bases between them. The CDR3 is 12 amino acids. Written as DNA, the CDR3 is TGTGCCACCGGGTCTGATGTCCGGGGCTACACCTTC. It codes for CATGSDVRGYTF.

V and J are TRBV11-2 and TRBJ2-7, with 7 bases lining up with TRBD1. Germline loops: CDR1 SGHAT, CDR2 FQNNGV. This CDR3 region has 19 residues. J gave up 6 bases and V 0 bases, and 20 bases lay outside the gene matches. This CDR3 reads CASSLEIGGYGTAVGEQYF. The CDR3 nucleotides read TGTGCCAGCAGCTTAGAGATAGGAGGATACGGGACAGCGGTCGGCGAGCAGTACTTC.

This sequence joins TRBV4-3 and TRBJ2-1, with D possibly TRBD2 on 6 matching bases. V was clipped by 0 bases and J by 2 bases, with 14 bases between them. This CDR3 contains 17 residues. Germline V CDR1 and CDR2: LGHNA, YSLEER. Here the CDR3 reads CASSQEPVADPYNEQFF. Here the CDR3 DNA reads TGCGCCAGCAGCCAAGAGCCTGTAGCGGACCCCTACAATGAGCAGTTCTTC.

The gene calls are TRBV12-3 or TRBV12-4 and TRBJ1-6; TRBD1 matches 7 bases. The CDR3 extends over 14 amino acids. The J segment lost 6 bases and the V segment lost 3 bases, leaving 2 bases of the junction unmatched. CDR3 in amino acids: CASSFGTANSPLHF. The CDR3 DNA sequence: TGTGCCAGCAGTTTCGGGACAGCTAATTCACCCCTCCACTTT.